The present entry profiles one T cell receptor beta chain with its context. Its target is not known. The CDR3 extends over 13 amino acids. V lost 8 bases, J lost 4 bases, and 4 bases stayed unmatched. Germline lookup yields CDR1 MNHEY and CDR2 SVGAGI. The data stem from a study of siplizumab effects on memory and regulatory T cells. Findings and caveats of the study: Naive T cells were seemingly more diverse than memory cells, and major contributions to the alloresponse seemed to be made by them. Proliferating Tregs taken from siplizumab cultures were not shown to have a confirmed suppressive function.

Repertoires were generated with immunoSEQ multiplex PCR, while TCRdb's copy carries only in-frame clones and drops some. The sample lists over 95,000 clones; approximately 92% were seen once. The chain has TRBV6-5 and TRBJ2-3, with 9 bases matching TRBD1. The clonotype was recovered from a human donor in good health. Sequencing was done on a sample of non-Treg CD4+ T cells sorted from blood. CDR3 in amino acids: CASSDRGADTQYF. The CDR3 bases are TGTGCCAGCTCGGACAGGGGAGCAGATACGCAGTATTTT.